This T cell receptor (beta chain) was retrieved from a study of blood T cell repertoires in COVID-19 (TCRdb year 2020). With respect to the entire study: Samples from collaborators originated in the United States, Italy and Spain and spanned both the acute and convalescent phases of COVID-19. The prospective study material was composed of cDNA or gDNA derived from T cells, B-cell-depleted T cells, or PBMCs. The dataset comprised deeply sampled blood TCRbeta repertoires from subjects exposed to, actively infected with, or recovered from COVID-19. The repertoires were made available in a free public database intended to serve as a resource for research on the immune response to SARS-CoV-2. Samples came from the ongoing ImmuneRACE study (first 160 participants) plus 1,254 subjects from 6 global collaborators. Sample metadata almost always included a de-identified subject ID, COVID-19 status, age in years and sex. Where HLA class I and class II types were available, the types were taken from metadata supplied by the sample provider, not from assay-based typing. Findings and caveats that apply to the study as a whole: Clinical and demographic metadata were provided uncurated, with the amount varying by source and participant.

The CDR1 and CDR2 encoded by the germline V gene (reference sequence) are SEHNR and FQNEAQ. There are 16 amino acids in the CDR3, from cysteine to phenylalanine inclusive. Solely the CDR3 DNA is kept, with 48 bases framed from the first base. From V the trimming removes 6 bases and from J it removes 0 bases, while the gene matches leave 10 bases of the junction unaccounted for. On this clone: Its antigen is unknown. Base qualities were left out, and no much larger clone turns up one base away.

Participants in the prospective study were enrolled through a virtual design, were aged about 18 to 90 years, and lived in approximately 24 United States geographic areas. To assign participants to cohorts, the prospective study relied on clinical history that participants themselves reported in a screening survey and a study questionnaire. Recovered participants in ImmuneRACE Cohort 3 were defined by two consecutive negative NP/OP PCR tests, clearance by a healthcare professional, or resolution of symptoms. In the prospective study, mobile phlebotomists collected whole blood, serum and a nasopharyngeal or oropharyngeal swab from each participant. Prospective study participants could optionally give additional blood draws and questionnaires over an approximately 2-month period. Before DNA extraction, blood samples from the prospective study were shipped at room temperature or frozen. TCRbeta CDR3 regions were amplified from genomic DNA using the immunoSEQ Assay, a bias-controlled multiplex PCR. On the study's bioinformatics: Within the assay, amplification of reference gene primers was used to estimate how many nucleated cells each sample contained. To quantify the absolute abundance of each unique TCRbeta CDR3 rearrangement, sequence reads were collapsed and filtered. Productive Simpson clonality was computed per sample as the square root of Simpson's diversity index over productive rearrangements. Here the immuneACCESS table is served through TCRdb, limited to in-frame sequences with V and J called. Missing clones are a known gap in these copies; in checked studies unresolved V genes cover under half, and the rest lacks a known reason. V and J calls and clone size come straight from that table; D and trimming were deduced from the DNA. For this sample the table gives fewer than 400,000 clones, of which approximately 92% were detected only once. The top ten clonotypes cover approximately 17% of the sample.

The receptor was isolated from a woman aged 25 to 39 who had recovered from COVID-19. The sequencing input was PBMCs or T cells enriched from blood (not recorded which). The chain joins TRBV7-9 to TRBJ2-7; 8 junctional bases match TRBD2. In nucleotides, the sequence is TGTGCCAGCAGTTCTAGCGGGCCAATTTTCTCCTACGAGCAGTACTTC. This translates into CASSSSGPIFSYEQYF.